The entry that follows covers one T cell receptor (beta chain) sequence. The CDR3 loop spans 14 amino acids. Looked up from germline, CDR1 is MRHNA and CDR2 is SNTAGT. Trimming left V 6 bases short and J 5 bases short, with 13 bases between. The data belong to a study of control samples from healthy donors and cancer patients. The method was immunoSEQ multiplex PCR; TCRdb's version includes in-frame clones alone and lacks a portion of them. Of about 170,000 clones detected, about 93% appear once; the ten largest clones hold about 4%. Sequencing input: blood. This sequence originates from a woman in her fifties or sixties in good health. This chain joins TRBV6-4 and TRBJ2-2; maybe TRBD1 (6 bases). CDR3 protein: CASRLTGWTGELFF. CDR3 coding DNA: TGTGCCAGCAGACTCACAGGGTGGACCGGGGAGCTGTTTTTT.